This TCR beta chain appears in the sequencing data of a study of neoadjuvant anti-PD-1 for oral cavity cancer. Study in general: Around day 43, patients without progression received a fourth nivolumab dose before surgery. Study results and limitations: Expansion of preexisting intratumoral clones was suggested to aid response.

Data came from immunoSEQ multiplex PCR; TCRdb stores just in-frame clones and leaves some out. There are 4,500 to 6,500 clones in the sample; roughly three fifths occur only once, and 6% to 9% lies in the top ten. Time point given: after neoadjuvant nivolumab, at surgical resection. V was clipped by 6 bases and J by 6 bases; unmatched bases: 8. The length of the CDR3 is 13 residues. CDR1 is SGHNT and CDR2 is YYREEE in the germline V gene (reference sequence). This clone has a handful of counts. Its antigen is not identified. Source: tumor tissue, taken after nivolumab (anti-PD-1) treatment. This TCR derives from a person aged 40 to 85 with oral cavity squamous cell carcinoma. The gene calls are TRBV5-4 and TRBJ2-7; 8 nucleotides match TRBD1. The CDR3 spells CASKGQGASEQYF. CDR3 nucleotides: TGTGCCAGCAAAGGGCAGGGGGCCTCCGAGCAGTACTTC.